The 4 T cell receptor beta chains listed next were all sequenced from one sample in a study of blood T cell repertoires in COVID-19. Using immunoSEQ multiplex PCR, the repertoire was profiled, and TCRdb retains in-frame clones only, with some absent. This table has 290,000 or so clones, roughly 86% appearing once. Sample: PBMCs or T cells enriched from blood (not recorded which). The receptors here all came from a woman aged 18-29 years who had recovered from COVID-19.

V and J are TRBV11-3 and TRBJ1-1, with D uncertain. Germline loops: CDR1 SGHNT, CDR2 YENEEA. The CDR3 runs 15 residues. Trimming removed 2 bases at V and 3 bases at J, with 13 bases between. CDR3 bases: TGTGCCAGCAGCTTACGCGGGGTAAGGGACACTGAAGCTTTCTTT. This codes for CASSLRGVRDTEAFF.

The V and J genes are TRBV6-5 and TRBJ2-7, with D perhaps TRBD2 (5 bases). The germline CDR1 and CDR2 sequences are MNHEY and SVGAGI. Trimming pared 0 bases from V and 4 bases from J, leaving 13 bases between. This CDR3 region has 15 residues. For the CDR3, the DNA is TGTGCCAGCAGTTACTCGATAGCCGGGGTATACGAGCAGTACTTC. It specifies CASSYSIAGVYEQYF.

J is TRBJ2-7 and V is TRBV4-3, with D possibly matching TRBD1 (5 bases). The germline gives CDR1 LGHNA, CDR2 YSLEER. V was trimmed by 0 bases and J by 7 bases, leaving 16 bases between them. The CDR3 runs 15 residues. In nucleotides, the CDR3 is TGCGCCAGCAGCCAAGAACTCTCCACAGGTCGGGAGCAGTACTTC. It translates to CASSQELSTGREQYF.

The rearrangement links TRBV19 to TRBJ2-7, with D maybe TRBD2 (6 bases). This CDR3 region has 16 residues. V was shortened by 5 bases and J by 3 bases, with 20 bases between the two germline ends. Per germline, CDR1 LNHDA and CDR2 SQIVND (reference sequence). The CDR3 spells CASSLWDSAVFYEQYF. CDR3 DNA: TGTGCCAGTAGTTTATGGGACTCAGCAGTTTTCTACGAGCAGTACTTC. The entire variable domain, with the rest obtained from reference TRBV19 and TRBJ2-7, is as follows: DGGITQSPKYLFRKEGQNVTLSCEQNLNHDAMYWYRQDPGQGLRLIYYSQIVNDFQKGDIAEGYSVSREKKESFPLTVTSAQKNPTAFYLCASSLWDSAVFYEQYFGPGTRLTVT.